This T cell receptor (beta chain) was sequenced during a study of T-cell memory formation after mild COVID-19 (dated by TCRdb to the early 2020s). Some background on the complete study: Most TCR sequence clusters were specific to one of the two donors. In two donors, T-cell clones that expanded and contracted after mild COVID-19 were followed by sequencing TCRalpha and TCRbeta repertoires longitudinally. Two young, previously healthy adult volunteers made up the cohort, one male and one female. The paper's findings and limits, for the study overall: Contracting CD4+ clones were found mainly in CM and EM memory subsets, while CD8+ clones were enriched in EMRA. Some responding clones were detected in pre-infection memory, suggesting pre-existing cross-reactive memory T cells joined the SARS-CoV-2 response. Whether the second-wave clones peaking on day 37 were SARS-CoV-2 specific was not confirmed. Clones that contracted from day 15 to 85 showed balanced CD4/CD8 phenotypes, whereas a second wave of clones that expanded from day 15 to 37 leaned towards CD4+. The study included only a couple of mild cases, and larger cohorts that include severe cases with pre-infection samples were judged to be necessary.

Looking up the germline V gene yields CDR1 KGHDR and CDR2 SFDVKD. From its cysteine to its phenylalanine, the CDR3 spans 14 amino acids. CDR3 DNA is the only sequence kept; it has 42 bases, read in frame from the first base. At the junction V is shortened by 5 bases and J by 3 bases; bases outside the gene matches: 2. Of note for this clonotype: No cognate antigen has been identified for it. No quality values exist for individual bases; no much larger clone is one base distant.

Ficoll-Paque density gradient centrifugation was the method used to isolate PBMCs. The sample was run on an Illumina NovaSeq 6000. Using 5'RACE with constant-segment primers, TCRalpha and TCRbeta cDNA libraries were constructed, with sample barcodes and unique molecular identifiers added in the process. RNA was extracted from every sample with Trizol reagent. Amplification of the libraries took two PCR steps, and the second step added a second sample barcode plus Illumina TruSeq adapters. The libraries were sequenced on an Illumina NovaSeq using 2 x 150 bp paired-end reads. As for the authors' bioinformatics: The reads were demultiplexed and collapsed into UMI-guided consensus sequences using migec v1.2.7. Using mixcr v2.1.11, UMI consensuses were aligned to TRA and TRB V and J templates and then assembled into clonotypes. A clonotype was counted as expanded or contracted only when both edgeR and NoisET called the clonotype significant, with the noise models trained on biological replicates. For edgeR calls, the thresholds were a false discovery rate-adjusted p below 0.01 and a log2 fold-change of 1. PCA with hierarchical clustering of max-normalized trajectories of the 1000 most abundant clonotypes was used as exploratory dynamics analysis. The CD4 or CD8 phenotype of responding clones was assigned using the separately sequenced CD4+ and CD8+ repertoires. Through fastp at Q25 and MiXCR, TCRdb rebuilt clones from the public reads, retaining in-frame beta chains. Entries are consolidated by CDR3 protein sequence, retaining the most common genes and DNA. The V and J calls shown here were made by TCRdb, not taken from the authors' results. For this sample there are a few hundred thousand distinct CDR3 sequences; 20% to 25% appear just once. Around 12% of the sample is held by the ten biggest clonotypes.

The sequence came from an adult woman who had mild COVID-19 (a few samples of this study predate the infection). The sample titles of this study are shuffled in the database, so cell type and time point are left out; the donor was told from shared clones. The sequencing input was PBMCs or a T cell subset sorted from them (not recorded which). Recombination connected TRBV24-1 to TRBJ1-3; 8 junctional bases match TRBD1. CDR3 reads: CATSATGGGNTIYF. The sequenced DNA is TGTGCCACCAGTGCTACAGGGGGTGGAAACACCATATATTTT.